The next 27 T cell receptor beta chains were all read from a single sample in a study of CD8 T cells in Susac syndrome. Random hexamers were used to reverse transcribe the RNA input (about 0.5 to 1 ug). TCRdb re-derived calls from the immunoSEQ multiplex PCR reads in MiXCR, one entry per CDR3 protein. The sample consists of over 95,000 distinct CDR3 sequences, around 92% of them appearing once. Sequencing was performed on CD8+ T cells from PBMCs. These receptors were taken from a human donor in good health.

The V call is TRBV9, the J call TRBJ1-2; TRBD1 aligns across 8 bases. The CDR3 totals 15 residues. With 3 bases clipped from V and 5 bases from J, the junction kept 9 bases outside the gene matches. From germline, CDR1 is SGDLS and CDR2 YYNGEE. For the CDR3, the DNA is TGTGCCAGCAGCGGTCAGGGGGCCCGAGGTTATGGCTACACCTTC. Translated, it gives CASSGQGARGYGYTF. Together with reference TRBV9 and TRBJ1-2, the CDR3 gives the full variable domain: DSGVTQTPKHLITATGQRVTLRCSPRSGDLSVYWYQQSLDQGLQFLIQYYNGEERAKGNILERFSAQQFPDLHSELNLSSLELGDSALYFCASSGQGARGYGYTFGSGTRLTVV.

The CDR3: CATAAQGVGELFF. CDR3 nucleotides: TGTGCCACCGCAGCCCAGGGAGTCGGGGAGCTGTTTTTT. The V and J genes are TRBV10-3 and TRBJ2-2, with D possibly called TRBD1 or TRBD2 (5 bases each). The germline gives CDR1 ENHRY, CDR2 SYGVKD. Trimming removed 10 bases from V and 7 bases from J, with 16 bases in between. This CDR3 comprises 13 residues.

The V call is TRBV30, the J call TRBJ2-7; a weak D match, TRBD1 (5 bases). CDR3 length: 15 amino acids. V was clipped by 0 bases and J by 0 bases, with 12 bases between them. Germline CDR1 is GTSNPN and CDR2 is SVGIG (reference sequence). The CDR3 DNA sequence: TGTGCCTGGAGTGTCCCAGACAGACTCTCCTACGAGCAGTACTTC. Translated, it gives CAWSVPDRLSYEQYF.

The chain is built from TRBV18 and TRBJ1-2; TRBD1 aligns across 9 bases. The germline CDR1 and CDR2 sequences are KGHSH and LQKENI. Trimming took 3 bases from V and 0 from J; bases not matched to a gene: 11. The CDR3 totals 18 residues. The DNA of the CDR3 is TGTGCCAGCTCACCCCTAGCCGGGACAGGGAAAGCTAACTATGGCTACACCTTC. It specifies CASSPLAGTGKANYGYTF.

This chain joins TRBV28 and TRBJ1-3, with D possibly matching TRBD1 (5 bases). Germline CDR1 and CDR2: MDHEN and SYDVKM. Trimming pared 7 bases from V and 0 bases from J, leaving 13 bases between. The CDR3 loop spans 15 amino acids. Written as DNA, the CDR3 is TGTGCCAGCATCCAATTGGGGGTCTCTGGAAACACCATATATTTT. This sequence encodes CASIQLGVSGNTIYF.

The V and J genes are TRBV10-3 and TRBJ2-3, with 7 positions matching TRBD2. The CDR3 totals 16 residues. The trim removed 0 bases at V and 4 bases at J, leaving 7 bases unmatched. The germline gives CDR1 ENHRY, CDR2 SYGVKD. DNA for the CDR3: TGTGCCATCAGTGAGTCCGGGAGGACAAGGGCAGATACGCAGTATTTT. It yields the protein CAISESGRTRADTQYF.

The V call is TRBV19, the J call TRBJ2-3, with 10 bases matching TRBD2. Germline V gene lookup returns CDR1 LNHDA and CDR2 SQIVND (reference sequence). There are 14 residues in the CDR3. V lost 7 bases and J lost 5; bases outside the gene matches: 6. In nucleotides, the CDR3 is TGTGCCAGTAAGCAGCGGGGGGGCGGAGATACGCAGTATTTT. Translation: CASKQRGGGDTQYF.

The CDR3 spells CASRRPSGEQYF. In nucleotides, the CDR3 is TGTGCCAGCAGACGTCCTAGTGGCGAGCAGTACTTC. The chain is built from TRBV4-2 and TRBJ2-7, with D unclear. The V end was cut by 6 bases, the J end by 6 bases, with 12 bases between. The length of the CDR3 is 12 residues. The germline V gene has CDR1 LGHNA and CDR2 YNFKEQ.

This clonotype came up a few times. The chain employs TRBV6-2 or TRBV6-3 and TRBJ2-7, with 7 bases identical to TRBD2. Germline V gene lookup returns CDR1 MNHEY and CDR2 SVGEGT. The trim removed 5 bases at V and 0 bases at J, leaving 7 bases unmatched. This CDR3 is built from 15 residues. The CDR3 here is CASSQLADTSYEQYF. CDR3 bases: TGTGCCAGCAGTCAGCTAGCGGACACCTCCTACGAGCAGTACTTC.

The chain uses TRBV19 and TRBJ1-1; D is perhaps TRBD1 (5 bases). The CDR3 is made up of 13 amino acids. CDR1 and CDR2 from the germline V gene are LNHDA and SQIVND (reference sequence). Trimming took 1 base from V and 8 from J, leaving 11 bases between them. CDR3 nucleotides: TGTGCCAGTAGTATAGTGGGGACTCACGAAGCTTTCTTT. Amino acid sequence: CASSIVGTHEAFF.

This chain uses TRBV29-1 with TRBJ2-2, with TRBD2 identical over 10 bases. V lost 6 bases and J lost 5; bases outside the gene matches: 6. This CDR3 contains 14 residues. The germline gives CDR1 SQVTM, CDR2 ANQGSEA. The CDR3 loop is CSVLAGGYTGELFF. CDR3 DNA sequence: TGCAGCGTCTTAGCGGGAGGCTATACCGGGGAGCTGTTTTTT.

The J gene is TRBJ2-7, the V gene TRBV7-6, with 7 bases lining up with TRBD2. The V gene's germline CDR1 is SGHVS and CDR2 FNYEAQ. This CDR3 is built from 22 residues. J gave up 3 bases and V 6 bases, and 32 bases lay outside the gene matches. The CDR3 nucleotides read TGTGCCAGCAGTACGGCCGCCTTCGATCAGCCCAGGGAAGGGAGGGTCTTCTACGAGCAGTACTTC. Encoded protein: CASSTAAFDQPREGRVFYEQYF.

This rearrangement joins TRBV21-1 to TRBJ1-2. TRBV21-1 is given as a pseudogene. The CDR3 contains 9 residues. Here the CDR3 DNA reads TGTGCCAGCAGTGAGAGCTACACCTTC. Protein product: CASSESYTF.

The CDR3: CATGLSSYNEQFF. The CDR3, as DNA: TGTGCCACCGGTCTGTCCTCCTACAATGAGCAGTTCTTC. The gene calls are TRBV7-2 and TRBJ2-1, with D uncertain. V dropped 10 bases and J dropped 0 bases, with 10 bases sitting between them. Germline values: CDR1 SGHTA, CDR2 FQGNSA. CDR3 size: 13 residues. Based on the CDR3 plus reference TRBV7-2 and TRBJ2-1, the full variable domain is GAGVSQSPSNKVTEKGKDVELRCDPISGHTALYWYRQSLGQGLEFLIYFQGNSAPDKSGLPSDRFSAERTGGSVSTLTIQRTQQEDSAVYLCATGLSSYNEQFFGPGTRLTVL.

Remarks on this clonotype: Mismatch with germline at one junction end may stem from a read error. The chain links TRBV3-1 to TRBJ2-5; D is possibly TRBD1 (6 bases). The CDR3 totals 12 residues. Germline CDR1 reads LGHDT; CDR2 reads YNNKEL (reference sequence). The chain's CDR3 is CASSQDSGQVHF. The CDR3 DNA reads TGTGCCAGCAGCCAAGATTCGGGACAAGTCCACTTC.

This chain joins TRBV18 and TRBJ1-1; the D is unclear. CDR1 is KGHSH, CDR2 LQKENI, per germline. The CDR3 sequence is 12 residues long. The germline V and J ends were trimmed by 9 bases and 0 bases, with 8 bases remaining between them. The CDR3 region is CASGPLNTEAFF. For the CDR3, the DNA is TGTGCCAGTGGACCGCTGAACACTGAAGCTTTCTTT.

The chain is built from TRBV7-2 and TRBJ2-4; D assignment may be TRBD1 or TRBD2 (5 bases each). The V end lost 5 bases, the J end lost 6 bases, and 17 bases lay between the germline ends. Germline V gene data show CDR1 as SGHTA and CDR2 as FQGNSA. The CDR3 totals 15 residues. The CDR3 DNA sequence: TGTGCCAGCAGCATGACGGGCGTTGGGGGAAACATTCAGTACTTC. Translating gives CASSMTGVGGNIQYF.

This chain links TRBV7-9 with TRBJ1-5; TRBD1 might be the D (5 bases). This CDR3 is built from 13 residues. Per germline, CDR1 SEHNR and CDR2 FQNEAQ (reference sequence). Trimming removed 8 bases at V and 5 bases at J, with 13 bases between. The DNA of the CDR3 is TGTGCCAGCGCTCGGGACGGCGATCAGCCCCAGCATTTT. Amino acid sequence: CASARDGDQPQHF.

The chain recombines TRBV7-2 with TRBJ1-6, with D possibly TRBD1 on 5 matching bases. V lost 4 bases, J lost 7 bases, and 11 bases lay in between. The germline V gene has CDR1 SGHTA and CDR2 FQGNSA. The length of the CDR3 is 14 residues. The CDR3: CASSSQGLNSPLHF. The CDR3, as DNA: TGTGCCAGCAGCTCCCAGGGTCTAAATTCACCCCTCCACTTT.

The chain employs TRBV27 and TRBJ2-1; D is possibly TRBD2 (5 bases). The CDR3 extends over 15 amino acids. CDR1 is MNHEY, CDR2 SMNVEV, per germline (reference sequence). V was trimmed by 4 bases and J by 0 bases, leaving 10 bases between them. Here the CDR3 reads CASSSPAASYNEQFF. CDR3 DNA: TGTGCCAGCAGTTCTCCAGCGGCCTCCTACAATGAGCAGTTCTTC.

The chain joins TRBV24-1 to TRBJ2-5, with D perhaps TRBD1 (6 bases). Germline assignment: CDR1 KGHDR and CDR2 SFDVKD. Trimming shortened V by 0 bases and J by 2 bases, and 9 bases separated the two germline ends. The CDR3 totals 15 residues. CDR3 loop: CATSDLVQGQETQYF. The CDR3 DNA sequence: TGTGCCACCAGTGATTTGGTCCAGGGGCAAGAGACCCAGTACTTC.

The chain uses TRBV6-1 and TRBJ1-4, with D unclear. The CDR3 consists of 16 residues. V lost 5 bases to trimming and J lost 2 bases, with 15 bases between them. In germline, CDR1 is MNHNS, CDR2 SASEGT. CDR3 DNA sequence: TGTGCCAGCAGTCTGCTCCCCGGGCGCACTAATGAAAAACTGTTTTTT. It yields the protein CASSLLPGRTNEKLFF.

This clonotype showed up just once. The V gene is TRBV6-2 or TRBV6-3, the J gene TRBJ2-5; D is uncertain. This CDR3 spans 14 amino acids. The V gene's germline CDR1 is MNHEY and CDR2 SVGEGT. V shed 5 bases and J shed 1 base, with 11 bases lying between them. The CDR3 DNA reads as TGTGCCAGCAGTACCAGGAGAGCCCAAGAGACCCAGTACTTC. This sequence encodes CASSTRRAQETQYF.

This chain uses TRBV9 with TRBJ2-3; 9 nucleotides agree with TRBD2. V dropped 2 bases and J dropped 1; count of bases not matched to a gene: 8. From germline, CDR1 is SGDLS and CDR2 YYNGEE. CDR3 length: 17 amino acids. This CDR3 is CASSVDLAGTRTDTQYF. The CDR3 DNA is TGTGCCAGCAGCGTGGATCTAGCGGGGACTCGCACAGATACGCAGTATTTT.

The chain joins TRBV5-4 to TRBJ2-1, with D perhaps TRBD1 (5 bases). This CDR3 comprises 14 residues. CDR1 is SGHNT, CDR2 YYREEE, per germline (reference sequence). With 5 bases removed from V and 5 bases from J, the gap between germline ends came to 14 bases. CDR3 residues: CASSFIDRNNEQFF. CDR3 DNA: TGTGCCAGCAGTTTTATCGACAGAAACAATGAGCAGTTCTTC.

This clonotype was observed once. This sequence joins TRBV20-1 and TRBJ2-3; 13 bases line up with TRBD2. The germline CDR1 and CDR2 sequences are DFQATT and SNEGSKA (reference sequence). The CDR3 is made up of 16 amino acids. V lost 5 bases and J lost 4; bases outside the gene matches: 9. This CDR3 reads CSAEKTSGGAPDTQYF. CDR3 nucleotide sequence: TGCAGTGCTGAGAAAACTAGCGGGGGGGCCCCAGATACGCAGTATTTT.

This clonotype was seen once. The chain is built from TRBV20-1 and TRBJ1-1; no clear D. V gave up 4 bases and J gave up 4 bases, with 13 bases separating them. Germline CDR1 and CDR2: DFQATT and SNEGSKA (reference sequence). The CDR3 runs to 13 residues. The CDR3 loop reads CSAIPGTTTEAFF. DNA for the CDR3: TGCAGTGCTATACCCGGAACCACCACTGAAGCTTTCTTT.